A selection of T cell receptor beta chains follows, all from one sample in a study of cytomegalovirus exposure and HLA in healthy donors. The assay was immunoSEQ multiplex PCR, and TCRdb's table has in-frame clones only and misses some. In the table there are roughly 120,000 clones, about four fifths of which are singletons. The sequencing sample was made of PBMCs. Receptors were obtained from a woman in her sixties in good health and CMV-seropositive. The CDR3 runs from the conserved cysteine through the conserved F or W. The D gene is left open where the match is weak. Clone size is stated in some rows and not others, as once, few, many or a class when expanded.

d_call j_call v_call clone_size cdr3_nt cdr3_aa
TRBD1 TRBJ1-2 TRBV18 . TGTGCCAGCTCACCTGACAGGGACTATGGCTACACCTTC CASSPDRDYGYTF
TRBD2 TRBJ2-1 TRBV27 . TGTGCCAGCAGGGGGACTAGCGGGGGGTTTTACAATGAGCAGTTCTTC CASRGTSGGFYNEQFF
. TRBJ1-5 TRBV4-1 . TGCGCCAGCAGCCAAGGGGTTGTGGGGGCAGGGCAGCCCCAGCATTTT CASSQGVVGAGQPQHF
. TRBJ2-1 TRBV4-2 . TGTGCCAGCAGCCGCCAAGGGGGGCTAGCGGACAATGAGCAGTTCTTC CASSRQGGLADNEQFF
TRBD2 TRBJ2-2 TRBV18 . TGTGCCAGCTCACCACCGGCGGGGGGCGGCACCGGGGAGCTGTTTTTT CASSPPAGGGTGELFF
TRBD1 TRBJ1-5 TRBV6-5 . TGTGCCAGCAGTTACACCGACAGGGATCAGCCCCAGCATTTT CASSYTDRDQPQHF
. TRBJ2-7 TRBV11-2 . TGTGCCAGCAGCTTAGATCCCATGACTAGTCCCACCTACGAGCAGTACTTC CASSLDPMTSPTYEQYF
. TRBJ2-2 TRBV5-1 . TGCGCCAGCAGCTTCAGGGTAGGCGCCGGGGAGCTGTTTTTT CASSFRVGAGELFF
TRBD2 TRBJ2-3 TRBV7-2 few TGTGCCAGCAGCTTAATAGCGGGAGCGGGCACAGATACGCAGTATTTT CASSLIAGAGTDTQYF
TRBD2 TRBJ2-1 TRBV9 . TGTGCCAGCAGCGCGCTGAGACTAGCCCCCTACAATGAGCAGTTCTTC CASSALRLAPYNEQFF
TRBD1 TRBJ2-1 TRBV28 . TGTGCCAGCAGTTTAAAGTTCAGGGGGATGTCCTACAATGAGCAGTTCTTC CASSLKFRGMSYNEQFF
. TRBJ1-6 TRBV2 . TGTGCCAGCAGTGGGCAGGGTCAGGTTTCACCCCTCCACTTT CASSGQGQVSPLHF
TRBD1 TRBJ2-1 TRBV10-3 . TGTGCCATCAGTGAAAGGACAGGAATTTACAATGAGCAGTTCTTC CAISERTGIYNEQFF
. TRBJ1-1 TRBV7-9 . TGTGCCAGCAGCACCCTCCGGGTGGCTGAAGCTTTCTTT CASSTLRVAEAFF
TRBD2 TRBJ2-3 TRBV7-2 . TGTGCCAGCAGCTTACTAGCGGGCACAGATACGCAGTATTTT CASSLLAGTDTQYF
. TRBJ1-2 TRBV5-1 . TGCGCCAGCAGCCCGGGGTGGGAAACCTATGGCTACACCTTC CASSPGWETYGYTF
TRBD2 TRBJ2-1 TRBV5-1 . TGCGCCAGCGCCCCGGGAGGGGTCGATGAGCAGTTCTTC CASAPGGVDEQFF
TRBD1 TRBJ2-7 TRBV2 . TGTGCCAGCAAGCCGGGACAGGGGCGCGTATACGAGCAGTACTTC CASKPGQGRVYEQYF
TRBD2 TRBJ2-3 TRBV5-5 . TGTGCCAGCAGCTTGGCCTCGACTAGCAACACAGATACGCAGTATTTT CASSLASTSNTDTQYF
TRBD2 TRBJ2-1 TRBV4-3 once TGCGCCAGCAGCCAAACATGGAGACTAGCGGGAGTAGGGGAGCAGTTCTTC CASSQTWRLAGVGEQFF
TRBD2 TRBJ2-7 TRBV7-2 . TGTGCCAGCAGCTTAGTAGTGGGTAGCGGGGGGGCCTCCTACGAGCAGTACTTC CASSLVVGSGGASYEQYF
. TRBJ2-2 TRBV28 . TGTGCCAGCACCGCCGCGGGGGCCCGAACCGGGGAGCTGTTTTTT CASTAAGARTGELFF
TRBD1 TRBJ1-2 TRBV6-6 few TGTGCCAGCAGTCGACAGGGAAGAAACTATGGCTACACCTTC CASSRQGRNYGYTF
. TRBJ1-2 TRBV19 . TGTGCCAGTAAATCATCGGTAATCGACTATGGCTACACCTTC CASKSSVIDYGYTF
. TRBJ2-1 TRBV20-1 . TGCAGTGCTCCCGACTACAAGGATCAGTTCTTC CSAPDYKDQFF
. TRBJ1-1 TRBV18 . TGTGCCAGCTCAGCCGGGGGGGGCACTACAACTGAAGCTTTCTTT CASSAGGGTTTEAFF
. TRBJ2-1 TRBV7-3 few TGTGCCAGCAGCTTGGACTACTACAATGAGCAGTTCTTC CASSLDYYNEQFF
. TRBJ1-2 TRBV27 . TGTGCCAGCAGCCCAGGTGGAAACTATGGCTACACCTTC CASSPGGNYGYTF
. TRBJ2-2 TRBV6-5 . TGTGCCAGCAGTTACTCGTTGGGGGGGCCCGGGGAGCTGTTTTTT CASSYSLGGPGELFF
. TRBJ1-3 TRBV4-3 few TGCGCCAGCAGCCAAGAAGGGGAGGGGAACACCATATATTTT CASSQEGEGNTIYF
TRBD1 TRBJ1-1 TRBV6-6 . TGTGCCAGCAGTCCAGGGGGCTCAGTCTGGGTTTTCTTT CASSPGGSVWVFF
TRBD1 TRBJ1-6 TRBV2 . TGTGCCAGCAGGGGACAGGCAGGTTCACCCCTCCACTTT CASRGQAGSPLHF
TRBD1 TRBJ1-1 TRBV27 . TGTGCCAGCAGTTTAGACAGGGTCACTGAAGCTTTCTTT CASSLDRVTEAFF
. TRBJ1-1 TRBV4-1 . TGCGCCAGCAGCCAATCCAGGACATTGAACACTGAAGCTTTCTTT CASSQSRTLNTEAFF
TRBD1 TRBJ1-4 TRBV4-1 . TGCGCCAGCAGCCAAGAGAGGACAGGGGGAGGGGCCGGGGAAAAACTGTTTTTT CASSQERTGGGAGEKLFF
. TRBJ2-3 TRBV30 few TGTGCCTGGAGCCCCACTACAGATACGCAGTATTTT CAWSPTTDTQYF
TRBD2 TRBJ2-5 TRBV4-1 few TGCGCCAGCAGCCAAGAACCGGGGACTAGCGGGAGCGACTACCAAGAGACCCAGTACTTC CASSQEPGTSGSDYQETQYF
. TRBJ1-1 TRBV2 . TGTGCCAGCAGTGATTTGGAGGGTGGAAAAGGGACTGAAGCTTTCTTT CASSDLEGGKGTEAFF
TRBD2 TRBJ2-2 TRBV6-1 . TGTGCCAGCAGTGTCCTAGCGGGGGGTCGAACCGGGGAGCTGTTTTTT CASSVLAGGRTGELFF
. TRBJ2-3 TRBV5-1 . TGCGCCAGCAGCTCAGGGCCCCTGGGGGATACGCAGTATTTT CASSSGPLGDTQYF
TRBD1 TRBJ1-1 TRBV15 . TGTGCCACCAGCAGGACAGGGGAGAACACTGAAGCTTTCTTT CATSRTGENTEAFF
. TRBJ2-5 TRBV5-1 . TGCGCCAGCAGCTTGTTTGGAGGGCCAACGCAAGAGACCCAGTACTTC CASSLFGGPTQETQYF
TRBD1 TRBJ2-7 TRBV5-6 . TGTGCCAGCAGCTTACGGGACAGGGTAGGCGAGCAGTACTTC CASSLRDRVGEQYF
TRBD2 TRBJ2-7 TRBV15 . TGTGCCACCAGCAGAGCGGGGGAGGGCCGCTACGAGCAGTACTTC CATSRAGEGRYEQYF